This entry features one TCR beta chain sequence. Its antigen is not identified. These data originate in a study of T-cell reconstitution after alpha-beta-depleted transplantation in children. Study-wide results and caveats: From newly produced T cells came most of the T-cell counts and diversity one year after transplant. In some patients, recipient T cells and intrathymic progenitors surviving conditioning explained high day-60 diversity. There were reportedly several hundred expanded graft clones from which alpha-beta T cells came about two months after transplant.

As it was prepared, the TCRbeta library received unique molecular identifiers. MiXCR, applied by TCRdb to the PCR reads, yields one record per CDR3 protein. The sample yields around 420,000 distinct CDR3 sequences, 15% to 20% seen once. Germline-derived CDR1 and CDR2 are SEHNR and FQNEAQ (reference sequence). This CDR3 has 16 residues. V was cut by 2 bases and J by 2 bases, with 10 bases left in between. Sequences were derived from PBMCs, mostly from graft donor cells, sampled 360 days after TCRalphabeta/CD19-depleted stem cell transplant. The chain carries TRBV7-9 and TRBJ2-6; TRBD1 might be the D (6 bases). This TCR came from a boy less than two years old who had a stem cell transplant for Wiskott-Aldrich syndrome, so the T cells may come from the graft donor. The CDR3 DNA is TGTGCCAGCAGCTTAACAGGGAAAGCTGGGGCCAACGTCCTGACTTTC. Protein: CASSLTGKAGANVLTF.